The clone carrying this TCR beta chain occurred once. Trimming at V came to 6 bases and at J to 10 bases, leaving 2 bases not matched to a gene. The CDR3 runs to 11 residues. The V gene's germline CDR1 is MNHEY and CDR2 SMNVEV (reference sequence). This entry is derived from a study of blood T cell repertoires in COVID-19. At the level of the study: Donors in the United States, Italy and Spain gave samples during acute or convalescent COVID-19. Sample material is recorded as cDNA or gDNA derived from T cells, B-cell-depleted T cells, or PBMCs.

Original data processing: Reference gene primer amplification gave estimated nucleated cell counts. TCRdb keeps only in-frame clones here, not all; method: immunoSEQ multiplex PCR. Clonal size and the V and J genes are those of that table, whereas D and trimming came from the DNA. The top ten hold around 7.2% of the sample, which has fewer than 20,000 clones, roughly 91% seen once. The receptor's source is a human donor in a cohort sampled during active COVID-19. Source material: peripheral blood. V and J are TRBV27 and TRBJ2-1, with TRBD1 matching over 8 bases. In DNA form, the CDR3 reads TGTGCCAGCAGGACAGGGGCAGAGCAGTTCTTC. Protein sequence: CASRTGAEQFF.